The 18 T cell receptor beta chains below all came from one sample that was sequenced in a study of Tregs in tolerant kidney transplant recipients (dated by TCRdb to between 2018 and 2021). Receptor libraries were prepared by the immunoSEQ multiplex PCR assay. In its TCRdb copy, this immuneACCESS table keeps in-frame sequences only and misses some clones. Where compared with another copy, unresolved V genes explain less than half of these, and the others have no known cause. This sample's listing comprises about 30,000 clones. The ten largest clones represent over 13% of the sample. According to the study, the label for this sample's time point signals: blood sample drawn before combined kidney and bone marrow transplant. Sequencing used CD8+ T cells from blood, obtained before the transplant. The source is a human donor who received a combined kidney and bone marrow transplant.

The DNA read from the CDR3 is TGTGCCAGCAGTTACCTACAGGACACTGAA. This codes for CASSYLQDTE. The whole CDR3 sequence reads CASSYLQDTEAFF. The chain combines TRBV6-2 or TRBV6-3 with TRBJ1-1; TRBD1 is a possible D gene (5 bases). The read gets to within 3 residues of the CDR3 end, and the germline J gene fills in the rest. CDR3 length: 13 residues. The germline V gene encodes CDR1 MNHEY and CDR2 SVGEGT. The V gene lost 2 bases and the J gene lost 3 bases, with 7 bases spanning the gap.

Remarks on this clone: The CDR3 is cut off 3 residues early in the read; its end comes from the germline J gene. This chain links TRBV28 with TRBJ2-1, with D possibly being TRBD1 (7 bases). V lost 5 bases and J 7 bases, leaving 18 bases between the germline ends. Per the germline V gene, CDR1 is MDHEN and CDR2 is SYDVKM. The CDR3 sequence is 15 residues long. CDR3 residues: CASSIPGQRVNEQFF. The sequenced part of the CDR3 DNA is TGTGCCAGCAGTATCCCGGGACAGCGGGTTAATGAG.

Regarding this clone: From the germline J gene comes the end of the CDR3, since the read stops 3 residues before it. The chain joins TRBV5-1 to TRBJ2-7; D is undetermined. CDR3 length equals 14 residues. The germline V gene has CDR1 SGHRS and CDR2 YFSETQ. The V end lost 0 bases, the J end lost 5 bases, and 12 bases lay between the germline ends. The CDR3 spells CASSLGSEINEQYF. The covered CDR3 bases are TGCGCCAGCAGCTTGGGGAGCGAGATTAACGAG.

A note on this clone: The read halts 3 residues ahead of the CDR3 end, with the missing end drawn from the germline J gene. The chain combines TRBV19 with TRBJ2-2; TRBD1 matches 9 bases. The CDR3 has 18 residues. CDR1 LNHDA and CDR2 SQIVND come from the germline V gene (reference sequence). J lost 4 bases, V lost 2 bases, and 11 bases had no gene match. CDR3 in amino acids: CASSISLTGGIVTGELFF. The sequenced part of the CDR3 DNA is TGTGCCAGTAGTATAAGCCTGACAGGGGGGATCGTCACCGGGGAG.

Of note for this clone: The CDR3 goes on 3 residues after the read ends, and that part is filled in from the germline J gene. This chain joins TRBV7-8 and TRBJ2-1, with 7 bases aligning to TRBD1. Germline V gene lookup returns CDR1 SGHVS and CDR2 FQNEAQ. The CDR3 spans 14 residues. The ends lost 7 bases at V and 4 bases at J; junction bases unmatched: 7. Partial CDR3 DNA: TGTGCCAGCAACCGACAGGGATCATACAATGAG. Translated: CASNRQGSYNE. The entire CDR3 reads CASNRQGSYNEQFF.

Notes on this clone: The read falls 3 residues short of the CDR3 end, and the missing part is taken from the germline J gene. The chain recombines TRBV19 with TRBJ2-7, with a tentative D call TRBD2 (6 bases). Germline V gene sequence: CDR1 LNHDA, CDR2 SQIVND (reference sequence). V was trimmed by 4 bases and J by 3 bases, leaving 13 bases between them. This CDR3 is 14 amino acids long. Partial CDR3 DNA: TGTGCCAGTAGTACGTTAGCGGTCTTCTACGAG. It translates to CASSTLAVFYE. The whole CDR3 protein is CASSTLAVFYEQYF.

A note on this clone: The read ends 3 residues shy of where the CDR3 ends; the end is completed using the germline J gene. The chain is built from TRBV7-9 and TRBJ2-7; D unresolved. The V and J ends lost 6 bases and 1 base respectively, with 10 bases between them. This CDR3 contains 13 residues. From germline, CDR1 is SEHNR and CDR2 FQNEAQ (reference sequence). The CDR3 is CASRLSNSYEQYF. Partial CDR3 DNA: TGTGCCAGCAGACTAAGCAATTCCTACGAG.

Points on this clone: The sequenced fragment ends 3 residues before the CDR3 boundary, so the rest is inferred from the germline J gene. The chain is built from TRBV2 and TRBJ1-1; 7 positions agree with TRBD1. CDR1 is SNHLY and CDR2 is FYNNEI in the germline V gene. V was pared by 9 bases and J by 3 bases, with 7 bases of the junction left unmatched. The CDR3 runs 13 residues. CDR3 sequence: CARGRGTDTEAFF. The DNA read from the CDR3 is TGTGCCAGAGGCAGGGGGACGGACACTGAA.

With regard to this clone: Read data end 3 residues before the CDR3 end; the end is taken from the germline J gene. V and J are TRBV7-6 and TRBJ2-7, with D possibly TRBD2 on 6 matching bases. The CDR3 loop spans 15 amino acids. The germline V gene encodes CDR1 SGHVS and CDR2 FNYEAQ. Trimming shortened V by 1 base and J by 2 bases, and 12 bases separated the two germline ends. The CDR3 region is CASSLGGDFAYEQYF. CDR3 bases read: TGTGCCAGCAGCTTAGGAGGGGACTTTGCCTACGAG.

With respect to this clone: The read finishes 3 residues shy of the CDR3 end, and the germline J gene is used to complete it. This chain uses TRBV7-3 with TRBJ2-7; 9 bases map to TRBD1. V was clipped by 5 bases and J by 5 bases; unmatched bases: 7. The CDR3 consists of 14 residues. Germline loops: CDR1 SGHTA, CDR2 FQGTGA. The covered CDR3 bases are TGTGCCAGCAGCGAGGGACAGGGAGGAGACGAG. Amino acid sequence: CASSEGQGGDE. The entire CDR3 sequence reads CASSEGQGGDEQYF.

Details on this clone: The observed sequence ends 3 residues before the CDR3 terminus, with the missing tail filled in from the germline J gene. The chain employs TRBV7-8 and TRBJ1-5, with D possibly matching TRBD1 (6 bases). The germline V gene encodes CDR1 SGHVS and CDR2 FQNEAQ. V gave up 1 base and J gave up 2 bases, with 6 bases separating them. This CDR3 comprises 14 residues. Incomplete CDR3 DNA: TGTGCCAGCAGCTTAGGGACAGGCAATCAGCCC. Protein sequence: CASSLGTGNQP. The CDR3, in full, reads CASSLGTGNQPQHF.

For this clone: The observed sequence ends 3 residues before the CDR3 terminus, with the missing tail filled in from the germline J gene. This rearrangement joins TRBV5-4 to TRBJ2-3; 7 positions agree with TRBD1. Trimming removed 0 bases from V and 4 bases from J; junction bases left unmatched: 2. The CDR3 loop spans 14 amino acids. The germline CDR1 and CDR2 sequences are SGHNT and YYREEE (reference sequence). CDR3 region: CASSLGQGADTQYF. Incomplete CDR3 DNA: TGTGCCAGCAGCTTGGGGCAGGGGGCAGATACG.

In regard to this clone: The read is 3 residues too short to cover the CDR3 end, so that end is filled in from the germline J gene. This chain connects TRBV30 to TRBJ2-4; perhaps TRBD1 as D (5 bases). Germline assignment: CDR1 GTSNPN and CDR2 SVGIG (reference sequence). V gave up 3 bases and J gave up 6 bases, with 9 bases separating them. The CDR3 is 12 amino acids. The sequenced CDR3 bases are TGTGCCTGGAGCTATCAGGGAAACATT. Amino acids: CAWSYQGNI. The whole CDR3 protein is CAWSYQGNIQYF.

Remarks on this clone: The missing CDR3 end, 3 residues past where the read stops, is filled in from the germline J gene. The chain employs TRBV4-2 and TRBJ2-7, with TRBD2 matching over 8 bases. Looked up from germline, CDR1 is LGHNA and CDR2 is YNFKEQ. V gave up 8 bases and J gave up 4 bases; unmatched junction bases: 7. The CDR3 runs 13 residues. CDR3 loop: CASSQREWYEQYF. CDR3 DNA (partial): TGTGCCAGCTCCCAGCGGGAGTGGTACGAG.

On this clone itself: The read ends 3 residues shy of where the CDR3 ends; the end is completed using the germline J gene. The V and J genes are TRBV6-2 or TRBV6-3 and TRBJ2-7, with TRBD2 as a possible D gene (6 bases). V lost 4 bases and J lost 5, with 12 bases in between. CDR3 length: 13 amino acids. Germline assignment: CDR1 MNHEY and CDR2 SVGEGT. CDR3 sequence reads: CASSSAGLHEQYF. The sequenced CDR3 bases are TGTGCCAGCAGTTCCGCGGGGTTGCACGAG.

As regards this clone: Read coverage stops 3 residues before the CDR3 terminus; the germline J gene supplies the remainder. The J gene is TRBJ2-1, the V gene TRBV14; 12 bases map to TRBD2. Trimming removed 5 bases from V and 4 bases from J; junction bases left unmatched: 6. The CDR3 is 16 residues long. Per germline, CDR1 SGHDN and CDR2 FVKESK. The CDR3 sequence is CASSSRTSGAYNEQFF. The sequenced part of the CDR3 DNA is TGTGCCAGCAGCTCTCGGACTAGCGGGGCATACAATGAG.

The CDR3 here is CSVEGGLAGVTPTDTQYF. The covered CDR3 bases are TGCAGCGTTGAAGGGGGACTAGCGGGAGTTACTCCCACAGATACG. The chain recombines TRBV29-1 with TRBJ2-3; 14 bases match TRBD2. The read finishes 3 residues shy of the CDR3 end, and the germline J gene is used to complete it. Germline CDR1 reads SQVTM; CDR2 reads ANQGSEA. CDR3 length: 18 residues. V dropped 1 base and J dropped 2; count of bases not matched to a gene: 8.

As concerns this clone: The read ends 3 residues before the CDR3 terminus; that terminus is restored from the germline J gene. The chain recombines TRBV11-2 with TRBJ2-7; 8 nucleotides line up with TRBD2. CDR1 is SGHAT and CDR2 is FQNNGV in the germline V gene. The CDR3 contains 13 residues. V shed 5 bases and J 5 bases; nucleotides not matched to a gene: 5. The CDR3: CASSPRGGHEQYF. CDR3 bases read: TGTGCCAGCAGCCCCCGGGGGGGCCACGAG.